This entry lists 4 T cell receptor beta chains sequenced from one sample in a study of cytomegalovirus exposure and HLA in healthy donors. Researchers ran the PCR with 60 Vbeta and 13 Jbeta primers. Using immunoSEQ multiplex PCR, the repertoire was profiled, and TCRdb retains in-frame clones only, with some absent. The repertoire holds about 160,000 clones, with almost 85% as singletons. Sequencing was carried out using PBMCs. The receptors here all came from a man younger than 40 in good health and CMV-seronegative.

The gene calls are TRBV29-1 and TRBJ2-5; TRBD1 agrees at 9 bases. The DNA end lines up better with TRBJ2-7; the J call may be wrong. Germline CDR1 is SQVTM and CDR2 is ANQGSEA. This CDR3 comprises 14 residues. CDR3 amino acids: CSVVGRQGGYEQYF. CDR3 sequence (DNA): TGCAGCGTCGTGGGGAGACAGGGGGGGTACGAGCAGTACTTC.

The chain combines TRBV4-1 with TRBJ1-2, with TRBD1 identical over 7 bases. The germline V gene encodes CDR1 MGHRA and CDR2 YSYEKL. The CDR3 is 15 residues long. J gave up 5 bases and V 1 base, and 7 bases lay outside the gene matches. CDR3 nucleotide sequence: TGCGCCAGCAGCCAAGTTCTTGACAGGGAGTATGGCTACACCTTC. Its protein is CASSQVLDREYGYTF.

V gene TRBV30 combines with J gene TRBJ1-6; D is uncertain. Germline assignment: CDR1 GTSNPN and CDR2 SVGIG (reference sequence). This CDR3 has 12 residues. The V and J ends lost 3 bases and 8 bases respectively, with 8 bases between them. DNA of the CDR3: TGTGCCTGGAGGGGCACCGATTCACCCCTCCACTTT. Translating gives CAWRGTDSPLHF.

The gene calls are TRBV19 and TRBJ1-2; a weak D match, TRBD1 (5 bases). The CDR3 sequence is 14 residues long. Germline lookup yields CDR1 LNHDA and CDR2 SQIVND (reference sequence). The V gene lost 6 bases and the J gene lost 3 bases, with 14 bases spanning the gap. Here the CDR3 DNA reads TGTGCCAGTAGCCTATGGGACTCTCACTATGGCTACACCTTC. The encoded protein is CASSLWDSHYGYTF. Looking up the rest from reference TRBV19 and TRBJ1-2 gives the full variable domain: DGGITQSPKYLFRKEGQNVTLSCEQNLNHDAMYWYRQDPGQGLRLIYYSQIVNDFQKGDIAEGYSVSREKKESFPLTVTSAQKNPTAFYLCASSLWDSHYGYTFGSGTRLTVV.